This TCR beta chain was identified in a study of T cell changes during pregnancy in multiple sclerosis. Data came from immunoSEQ multiplex PCR; TCRdb stores just in-frame clones and leaves some out. The table lists around 81,000 clones, roughly 89% of them singletons. The germline V gene encodes CDR1 SEHNR and CDR2 FQNEAQ (reference sequence). Between the trimmed V and J ends, which lost 1 base and 8 bases, there was a span of 9 bases. This CDR3 is 14 amino acids long. The clonotype was recovered from a female donor in good health, enrolled as a control in a pregnancy study. This chain uses TRBV7-9 with TRBJ1-6; D gene ambiguous. Sequenced here: peripheral blood, sampled after pregnancy. The CDR3 bases are TGTGCCAGCAGCTTAGTTTGGTCGGATTCACCCCTCCACTTT. Protein sequence: CASSLVWSDSPLHF.